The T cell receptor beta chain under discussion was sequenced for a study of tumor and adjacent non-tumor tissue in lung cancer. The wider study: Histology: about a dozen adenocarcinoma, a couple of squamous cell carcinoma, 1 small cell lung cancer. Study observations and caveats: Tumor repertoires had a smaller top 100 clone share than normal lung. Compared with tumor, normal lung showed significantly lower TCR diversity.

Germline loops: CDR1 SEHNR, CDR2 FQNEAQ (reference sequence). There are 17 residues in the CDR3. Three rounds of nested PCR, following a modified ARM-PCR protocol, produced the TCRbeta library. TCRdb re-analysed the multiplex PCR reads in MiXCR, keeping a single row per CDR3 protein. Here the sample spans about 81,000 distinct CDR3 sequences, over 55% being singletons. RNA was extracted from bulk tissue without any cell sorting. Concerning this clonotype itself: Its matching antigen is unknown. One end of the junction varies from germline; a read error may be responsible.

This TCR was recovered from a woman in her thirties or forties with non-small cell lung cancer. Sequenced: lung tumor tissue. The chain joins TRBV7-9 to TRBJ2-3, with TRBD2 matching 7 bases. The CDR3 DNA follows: TGTGCCAGCAGCTCTAGCGTCCGGGGCGGGAGCACAAATACGCAGTATTTT. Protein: CASSSSVRGGSTNTQYF.